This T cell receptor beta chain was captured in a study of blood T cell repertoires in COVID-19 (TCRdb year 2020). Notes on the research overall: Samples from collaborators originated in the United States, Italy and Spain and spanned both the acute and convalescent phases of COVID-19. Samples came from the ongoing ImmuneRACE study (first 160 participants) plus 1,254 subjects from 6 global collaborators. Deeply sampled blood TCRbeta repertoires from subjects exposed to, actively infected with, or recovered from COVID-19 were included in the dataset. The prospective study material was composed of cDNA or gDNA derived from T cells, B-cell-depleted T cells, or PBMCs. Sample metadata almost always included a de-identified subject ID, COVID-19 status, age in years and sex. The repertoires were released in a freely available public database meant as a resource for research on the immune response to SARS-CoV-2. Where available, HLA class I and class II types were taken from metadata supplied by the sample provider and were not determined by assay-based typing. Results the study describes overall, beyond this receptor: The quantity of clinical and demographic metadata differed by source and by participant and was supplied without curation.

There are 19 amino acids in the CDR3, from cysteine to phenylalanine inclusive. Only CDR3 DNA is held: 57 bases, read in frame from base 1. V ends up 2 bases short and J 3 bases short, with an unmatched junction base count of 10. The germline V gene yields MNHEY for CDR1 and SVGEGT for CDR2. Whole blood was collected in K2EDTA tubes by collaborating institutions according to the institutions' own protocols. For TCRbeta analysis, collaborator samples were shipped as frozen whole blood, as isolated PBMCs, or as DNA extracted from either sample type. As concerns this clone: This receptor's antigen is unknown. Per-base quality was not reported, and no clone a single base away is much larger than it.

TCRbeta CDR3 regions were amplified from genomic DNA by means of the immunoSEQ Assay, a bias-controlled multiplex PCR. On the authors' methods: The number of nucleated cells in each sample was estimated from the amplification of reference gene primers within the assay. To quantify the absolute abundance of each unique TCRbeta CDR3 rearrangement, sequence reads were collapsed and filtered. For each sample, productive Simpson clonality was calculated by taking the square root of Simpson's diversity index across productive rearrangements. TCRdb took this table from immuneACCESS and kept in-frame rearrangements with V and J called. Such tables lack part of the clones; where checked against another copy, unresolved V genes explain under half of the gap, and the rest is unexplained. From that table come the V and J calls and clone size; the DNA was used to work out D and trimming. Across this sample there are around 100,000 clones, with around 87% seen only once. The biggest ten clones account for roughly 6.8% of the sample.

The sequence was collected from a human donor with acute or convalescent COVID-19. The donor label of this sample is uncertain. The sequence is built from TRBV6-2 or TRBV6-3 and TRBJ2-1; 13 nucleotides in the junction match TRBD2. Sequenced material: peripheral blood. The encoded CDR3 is CASSYGGTSGAVVYNEQFF. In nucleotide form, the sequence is TGTGCCAGCAGTTACGGTGGGACTAGCGGGGCCGTCGTCTACAATGAGCAGTTCTTC.